This T cell receptor beta chain comes out of a study of shared clonotypes between healthy human individuals. On the study more broadly: The study used three CD4 naive, three CD4 memory, two CD8 naive and one CD8 memory plate per donor.

Concerning this clone itself: Its antigen is unknown.

The V and J ends lost 6 bases and 1 base respectively, with 14 bases between them. CDR3 length equals 15 residues. Germline CDR1 is SNHLY and CDR2 is FYNNEI. Overall study findings and caveats: Around 5% was the fraction of naive CD4 clonotypes found shared across a handful of donors.

The assay used deep level. In the sorted-subset replicate PCRs, 150 to 200 ng DNA, around 30,000 T cell genomes, was used. Profiled with immunoSEQ multiplex PCR; TCRdb holds only in-frame clones, not every one. The data hold under 2,500,000 clones, with almost 96% observed a single time. Source material: naive CD4+ T cells sorted from blood. Subset defined: CD45RA+ positively selected. The chain combines TRBV2 with TRBJ2-3; unclear D gene. The receptor's source is a man aged 18-30 years in good health. CDR3 coding DNA: TGTGCCAGCAGAACCGGTTTTTCCGGCACAGATACGCAGTATTTT. It codes for CASRTGFSGTDTQYF.